This TCR beta chain came from a study of T cell responses to AZD1222 COVID-19 vaccine. Study overall: Second doses at about 4 or about 12 weeks were pooled.

Looked up from germline, CDR1 is WNHNN and CDR2 is SYGVQD (reference sequence). Trimming took 3 bases from V and 3 from J, leaving 22 bases between them. The CDR3 is 18 amino acids. For this clone: No antigen is known for it.

Study-wide results and caveats: The donor cohort was predominantly white British with a female majority, and clonal diversity may have been underestimated.

Produced via immunoSEQ multiplex PCR; TCRdb's table is partial and in-frame only. The data contain 75,000 to 100,000 clones, 90% of them singletons. The J gene is TRBJ2-3, the V gene TRBV10-1; D may be TRBD1 (6 bases). Here the sequenced sample was peripheral blood, taken on day 0 of AZD1222 vaccination. The receptor comes from an adult in good health. CDR3 nucleotides: TGCGCCAGCAGTGAAGGGCTCCGTGGGGGCCGTGGGACAGATACGCAGTATTTT. Translating gives CASSEGLRGGRGTDTQYF.